The entry that follows covers one T cell receptor beta chain sequence. This clone's antigen is unknown. No much larger clone is present one base from it, and per-base qualities are unavailable. The record originates from a study of blood T cell repertoires in COVID-19 (dated by TCRdb to 2018 to 2020). For the study in its entirety: The collaborator samples originated in the United States, Italy and Spain and spanned the acute and convalescent phases of COVID-19. The material from the prospective study consisted of cDNA or gDNA derived from T cells, B-cell-depleted T cells, or PBMCs. Subjects who had been exposed to COVID-19, were actively infected with it, or had recovered from it provided the deeply sampled blood TCRbeta repertoires that made up the dataset. The repertoires were made available in a free public database intended to serve as a resource for research on the immune response to SARS-CoV-2. The samples were drawn from the first 160 participants of the ongoing ImmuneRACE study and from 1,200 or so subjects provided by 6 global collaborators. Sample metadata almost always included a de-identified subject ID, COVID-19 status, age in years and sex. Where HLA class I and class II types were available, the types were taken from metadata supplied by the sample provider, not from assay-based typing.

Broad study findings and their caveats: Clinical and demographic metadata were provided uncurated, with the amount varying by source and participant.

Reading the germline V gene gives CDR1 SGHRS and CDR2 YFSETQ. CDR3 length: 15 amino acids, cysteine to phenylalanine. CDR3 DNA is the only sequence kept; it has 45 bases, read in frame from the first base. The V end gives up 5 bases and the J end 0 bases, leaving 5 bases in the junction not matched to a gene. TCRbeta CDR3 regions were amplified from genomic DNA using the immunoSEQ Assay, a bias-controlled multiplex PCR. As for the authors' bioinformatics: The number of nucleated cells in each sample was estimated from the amplification of reference gene primers within the assay. To quantify the absolute abundance of each unique TCRbeta CDR3 rearrangement, sequence reads were collapsed and filtered. For each sample, productive Simpson clonality was calculated by taking the square root of Simpson's diversity index across productive rearrangements. Imported from immuneACCESS, the table was reduced by TCRdb to in-frame sequences with V and J called. These copies leave out some clones; in studies compared against another copy, an unresolved V gene accounts for under half, and the cause of the remainder is not known. From that table come the V and J calls and clone size; the DNA was used to work out D and trimming. In all, the sample holds some 280,000 clones, and about nine tenths of those were seen once. The ten largest account for 0.85% to 1% of the sample.

Another Seattle source contributed samples from volunteer blood donors who had recovered from COVID-19. Each collaborating institution followed its own protocols to collect whole blood in K2EDTA tubes. For TCRbeta analysis, collaborator samples were shipped as frozen whole blood, as isolated PBMCs, or as DNA extracted from either sample type. Recombination linked TRBV5-1 to TRBJ1-3, and 7 junction bases match TRBD1. The clonotype originates from a woman aged 40 to 50 who had recovered from COVID-19. The sequencing input was peripheral blood. The DNA sequence is TGCGCCAGCAGAGGACAGGCTTACTCTGGAAACACCATATATTTT. Its protein is CASRGQAYSGNTIYF.